Shown below are 30 T cell receptor beta chains from a single sample sequenced in a study of molecular identifiers for immune sequencing clone quantification. TCRdb analysed the PCR reads with MiXCR anew, one entry per CDR3 protein. The data hold around 480,000 distinct CDR3 sequences, with about a quarter observed a single time. The sequenced material came from naive CD8+ T cells from blood, with Jurkat cell RNA spiked in. Documented subset: FACS-sorted CD8+CD4-CCR7+CD45RA+ naive T cells. The receptors stem from a human donor in good health. Some libraries in this study had Jurkat cell RNA spiked in.

This sequence joins TRBV28 and TRBJ2-7, with D hard to call. V lost 3 bases and J 4 bases, leaving 13 bases between the germline ends. This CDR3 spans 14 amino acids. CDR1 and CDR2 (germline): MDHEN, SYDVKM. The CDR3 nucleotides read TGTGCCAGCAGTTTGCCCCCCCTAGGATACGAGCAGTACTTC. It specifies CASSLPPLGYEQYF.

This clonotype was recorded at least ten times. The V gene is TRBV7-6, the J gene TRBJ2-7; TRBD1 agrees at 11 bases. Losses at the gene ends were 5 bases for V and 5 bases for J; bases not matched to a gene: 5. Germline loops: CDR1 SGHVS, CDR2 FNYEAQ. The CDR3 extends over 14 amino acids. CDR3 nucleotides: TGTGCCAGCAGCCCACGGACAGGGGGCGACGAGCAGTACTTC. Its translation is CASSPRTGGDEQYF.

This clonotype was seen ten or more times. The chain recombines TRBV2 with TRBJ1-4, with D unresolved. Germline CDR1 is SNHLY and CDR2 is FYNNEI. This CDR3 is built from 12 residues. V lost 8 bases and J lost 4, with 8 bases in between. The CDR3 DNA reads TGTGCCAGCCTCCACCTTAATGAAAAACTGTTTTTT. This translates into CASLHLNEKLFF. The complete variable domain, with remaining parts taken from reference TRBV2 and TRBJ1-4, reads EPEVTQTPSHQVTQMGQEVILRCVPISNHLYFYWYRQILGQKVEFLVSFYNNEISEKSEIFDDQFSVERPDGSNFTLKIRSTKLEDSAMYFCASLHLNEKLFFGSGTQLSVL.

As regards this clonotype: Given the absence of the conserved phenylalanine or tryptophan at the CDR3 end, a read error is likely. V gene TRBV6-2 or TRBV6-3 combines with J gene TRBJ1-1; possible D gene TRBD1, 6 bases. This CDR3 is built from 17 residues. V was shortened by 6 bases and J by 5 bases, with 25 bases between the two germline ends. Per germline, CDR1 MNHEY and CDR2 SVGEGT. CDR3 in DNA: TGTGCCAGCAGCTACGAGAGACAGGAGGGGGAGAATACTGAAGCTTTCTAT. Its translation is CASSYERQEGENTEAFY.

This clonotype turned up a few times. The chain links TRBV2 to TRBJ2-2, with D perhaps TRBD1 (5 bases). Trimming removed 1 base from V and 3 bases from J, with 9 bases in between. The germline CDR1 and CDR2 sequences are SNHLY and FYNNEI. The CDR3 has 15 residues. The CDR3 loop reads CASSEGKGYTGELFF. DNA of the CDR3: TGTGCCAGCAGTGAAGGAAAGGGGTACACCGGGGAGCTGTTTTTT. Filled out from reference TRBV2 and TRBJ2-2, the complete variable domain reads EPEVTQTPSHQVTQMGQEVILRCVPISNHLYFYWYRQILGQKVEFLVSFYNNEISEKSEIFDDQFSVERPDGSNFTLKIRSTKLEDSAMYFCASSEGKGYTGELFFGEGSRLTVL.

The chain has TRBV4-1 and TRBJ2-5; D remains unclear. The CDR3 has 16 residues. Germline V lookup: CDR1 MGHRA, CDR2 YSYEKL. With 0 bases removed from V and 0 bases from J, the gap between germline ends came to 11 bases. CDR3 nucleotides: TGCGCCAGCAGCCAAGAGAACGACGGTTACCAAGAGACCCAGTACTTC. This encodes CASSQENDGYQETQYF.

On this clonotype itself: A read error may account for a junction end that differs from germline. The chain links TRBV7-6 to TRBJ2-2, with D tentatively TRBD2 (5 bases). CDR3 length: 15 amino acids. The germline V gene encodes CDR1 SGHVS and CDR2 FNYEAQ. The CDR3 DNA sequence: TGTGCCAACAGCTTGGACTTTTCGAACACCGGGGAGCTGTTTTTT. Encoded protein: CANSLDFSNTGELFF.

This clonotype was recorded at least ten times. The V gene is TRBV5-1, the J gene TRBJ1-1; 10 bases are shared with TRBD1. With V trimmed by 4 bases and J by 0 bases, 3 bases remained unmatched. Per germline, CDR1 SGHRS and CDR2 YFSETQ. The CDR3 sequence is 15 residues long. The CDR3 loop is CASSMGQGMNTEAFF. Written as DNA, the CDR3 is TGCGCCAGCAGCATGGGACAGGGGATGAACACTGAAGCTTTCTTT. Complete variable domain (other parts from reference TRBV5-1 and TRBJ1-1): KAGVTQTPRYLIKTRGQQVTLSCSPISGHRSVSWYQQTPGQGLQFLFEYFSETQRNKGNFPGRFSGRQFSNSRSEMNVSTLELGDSALYLCASSMGQGMNTEAFFGQGTRLTVV.

For this clonotype: One end of the junction varies from germline; a read error may be responsible. The CDR3 sequence is CVSSHDHNQPQHF. The CDR3 nucleotides are TGTGTCAGCAGTCACGACCATAATCAGCCCCAGCATTTT. The rearrangement uses TRBV6-5 and TRBJ1-5; D ambiguous. The germline CDR1 and CDR2 sequences are MNHEY and SVGAGI. CDR3 length: 13 residues.

A few counts support this clonotype. The rearrangement joins TRBV6-1 to TRBJ1-1; no clear D gene. CDR1 MNHNS and CDR2 SASEGT come from the germline V gene. The CDR3 has 10 residues. Trimming stripped 9 bases from V and 4 bases from J, with 6 bases between. The CDR3: CASGVTEAFF. CDR3 bases: TGTGCCAGTGGGGTCACTGAAGCTTTCTTT.

The chain is built from TRBV7-9 and TRBJ2-5, with a tentative D call TRBD2 (6 bases). V lost 8 bases to trimming and J lost 4 bases, with 20 bases between them. This CDR3 is built from 15 residues. Per germline, CDR1 SEHNR and CDR2 FQNEAQ (reference sequence). In DNA, the CDR3 is TGTGCCAGCTATTGGTTGTCGGGAGACGTAGAGACCCAGTACTTC. Its protein is CASYWLSGDVETQYF. Complete variable domain (other parts from reference TRBV7-9 and TRBJ2-5): DTGVSQNPRHKITKRGQNVTFRCDPISEHNRLYWYRQTLGQGPEFLTYFQNEAQLEKSRLLSDRFSAERPKGSFSTLEIQRTEQGDSAMYLCASYWLSGDVETQYFGPGTRLLVL.

The table lists this clonotype with many counts. V gene TRBV4-1 combines with J gene TRBJ1-5; D not resolved. The V and J ends lost 0 bases and 0 bases respectively, with 6 bases between them. Germline lookup yields CDR1 MGHRA and CDR2 YSYEKL. The CDR3 covers 15 residues. The CDR3: CASSQEWNSNQPQHF. CDR3 nucleotide sequence: TGCGCCAGCAGCCAAGAATGGAATAGCAATCAGCCCCAGCATTTT.

This clonotype was observed a few times. The chain has TRBV12-3 or TRBV12-4 and TRBJ2-7; D not resolved. This CDR3 contains 13 residues. Trimming took off 6 bases at V and 5 bases at J, with 14 bases between the two ends. Here the CDR3 reads CASSSKGGDEQYF. The CDR3 DNA follows: TGTGCCAGCAGCTCCAAAGGCGGCGACGAGCAGTACTTC.

The sample holds many counts of this clonotype. This chain links TRBV20-1 with TRBJ2-5; 7 positions match TRBD2. The CDR3 spans 18 residues. Looked up from germline, CDR1 is DFQATT and CDR2 is SNEGSKA (reference sequence). J gave up 4 bases and V 0 bases, and 17 bases lay outside the gene matches. The CDR3 DNA reads TGCAGTGCTAGAGATCTTGCTCCGCGGGAGTATGTCCGAGAGACCCAGTACTTC. Protein product: CSARDLAPREYVRETQYF.

The genes are TRBV6-5 and TRBJ1-1; 7 bases align to TRBD1. Looked up from germline, CDR1 is MNHEY and CDR2 is SVGAGI. J lost 1 base, V lost 7 bases, and 9 bases had no gene match. This CDR3 has 15 amino acids. This chain's CDR3 is CASTSGGYANTEAFF. The DNA for the CDR3 is TGTGCCAGCACCTCAGGGGGGTATGCGAACACTGAAGCTTTCTTT.

This clonotype was seen a single time. The CDR3 coding sequence is TGTGCCAGCAGCCGGTACCAATACAATGAGCAGTTCTTC. Translating it yields CASSRYQYNEQFF. The rearrangement joins TRBV3-1 to TRBJ2-1; D is unresolved. The germline CDR1 and CDR2 sequences are LGHDT and YNNKEL (reference sequence). V gave up 4 bases and J gave up 4 bases, with 8 bases separating them. The CDR3 runs to 13 residues.

This clonotype was seen more than once but under ten times. The rearrangement joins TRBV20-1 to TRBJ2-5; 12 bases are a match to TRBD2. This CDR3 has 16 amino acids. Germline assignment: CDR1 DFQATT and CDR2 SNEGSKA (reference sequence). With V trimmed by 3 bases and J by 1 base, 6 bases remained unmatched. The CDR3 protein is CSARARLAGVQETQYF. In DNA form, the CDR3 reads TGCAGTGCTAGGGCCCGACTAGCGGGAGTCCAAGAGACCCAGTACTTC.

V is TRBV9 and J is TRBJ1-4, with D uncertain. This CDR3 region has 15 residues. V lost 2 bases, J lost 0 bases, and 8 bases lay in between. CDR1 is SGDLS, CDR2 YYNGEE, per germline. CDR3 sequence reads: CASSVVSSTNEKLFF. The DNA of the CDR3 is TGTGCCAGCAGCGTTGTATCTTCAACTAATGAAAAACTGTTTTTT. Together with reference TRBV9 and TRBJ1-4, the CDR3 gives the full variable domain: DSGVTQTPKHLITATGQRVTLRCSPRSGDLSVYWYQQSLDQGLQFLIQYYNGEERAKGNILERFSAQQFPDLHSELNLSSLELGDSALYFCASSVVSSTNEKLFFGSGTQLSVL.

This clonotype was observed a few times. For the CDR3, the DNA is TGTGCCAGCAGTTTTCATGGGGGGCGAGATGAGCAGTTCTTC. Its protein is CASSFHGGRDEQFF. The chain recombines TRBV28 with TRBJ2-1; D tentatively fits TRBD1 or TRBD2 (6 bases each). There are 14 residues in the CDR3. The germline V gene has CDR1 MDHEN and CDR2 SYDVKM. V shed 3 bases and J shed 8 bases, with 14 bases lying between them.

Of note for this clonotype: Being one base from a much bigger clone, this may be a read error. The chain couples TRBV29-1 to TRBJ1-2; no clear D gene. CDR3 size: 12 residues. Germline V CDR1 and CDR2: SQVTM, ANQGSEA. The CDR3: CSVEGEDYGFTF. CDR3 in DNA: TGCAGCGTTGAGGGAGAAGACTATGGCTTCACCTTC.

Many counts were recorded for this clonotype. The chain recombines TRBV4-2 with TRBJ2-7; possibly TRBD1 or TRBD2 for D (6 bases each). This CDR3 is 14 amino acids long. Germline V gene lookup returns CDR1 LGHNA and CDR2 YNFKEQ. The germline V and J ends were trimmed by 4 bases and 2 bases, with 12 bases remaining between them. CDR3 loop: CASSPGGGPYEQYF. The CDR3 bases are TGTGCCAGCAGCCCAGGTGGGGGGCCCTACGAGCAGTACTTC.

This clonotype has a count of ten or more. The chain combines TRBV4-3 with TRBJ2-7; D is possibly TRBD2 (7 bases). The CDR3 is 18 residues long. Trimming pared 3 bases from V and 0 bases from J, leaving 21 bases between. Germline values: CDR1 LGHNA, CDR2 YSLEER. The CDR3, as DNA: TGCGCCAGCAGCCAGGACGGATCGCGGGGGCGTTCCTCCTACGAGCAGTACTTC. Encoded protein: CASSQDGSRGRSSYEQYF.

This chain connects TRBV19 to TRBJ2-6, with TRBD1 as a possible D gene (6 bases). This CDR3 has 13 residues. Trimming took 6 bases from V and 8 from J, leaving 11 bases between them. CDR1 and CDR2 (germline): LNHDA, SQIVND (reference sequence). CDR3 DNA sequence: TGTGCCAGTAGCCAGGGGTATACCAACGTCCTGACTTTC. Its protein is CASSQGYTNVLTF.

The table lists this clonotype with a few counts. The rearrangement joins TRBV29-1 to TRBJ2-1; maybe TRBD2 (5 bases). Trimming removed 5 bases at V and 4 bases at J, with 12 bases between. Per the germline V gene, CDR1 is SQVTM and CDR2 is ANQGSEA. The CDR3 runs 13 residues. CDR3 loop: CSVILRGYNEQFF. As DNA, the CDR3 is TGCAGCGTTATTCTTCGGGGTTACAATGAGCAGTTCTTC.

A note on this clonotype: This clone may be a read error of a much larger clone one base away. This chain joins TRBV6-5 and TRBJ2-3, with D tentatively TRBD1 (5 bases). The J call may not be correct, given that the DNA end is closer to TRBJ1-5. The CDR3 is 13 amino acids. CDR1 MNHEY and CDR2 SVGAGI come from the germline V gene. The CDR3 bases are TGTGCCAGCAGTCCAAGGGCGACAGATACGCAGCATTTT. Translating it yields CASSPRATDTQHF.

This clonotype has a handful of counts. The chain is built from TRBV5-3 and TRBJ1-1, with D possibly matching TRBD1 (5 bases). TRBV5-3 has ORF status, its function being uncertain. Trimming removed 6 bases from V and 2 bases from J, with 11 bases in between. The CDR3 is made up of 13 amino acids. CDR3 region: CARKYGANTEAFF. Here the CDR3 DNA reads TGTGCCAGAAAGTACGGGGCCAACACTGAAGCTTTCTTT.

This clonotype has a count of ten or more. The J gene is TRBJ1-5, the V gene TRBV19; D uncertain. CDR1 LNHDA and CDR2 SQIVND come from the germline V gene (reference sequence). The CDR3 contains 14 residues. Trimming left V 3 bases short and J 6 bases short, with 12 bases between. The DNA of the CDR3 is TGTGCCAGTAGTATCAGCGAAGGGATTCAGCCCCAGCATTTT. Translated: CASSISEGIQPQHF.

This clonotype was observed once. The V gene is TRBV27, the J gene TRBJ1-6; D is possibly TRBD1 (5 bases). Trimming pared 6 bases from V and 8 bases from J, leaving 14 bases between. Germline lookup yields CDR1 MNHEY and CDR2 SMNVEV (reference sequence). The CDR3 has 14 amino acids. Here the CDR3 reads CASRLRGFYSPLHF. DNA for the CDR3: TGTGCCAGCAGATTACGGGGCTTCTATTCACCCCTCCACTTT.

In this sample, this clonotype turned up many times. V is TRBV12-3 or TRBV12-4 and J is TRBJ2-3; D may be TRBD2 (6 bases). The ends were cut back, 0 bases at V and 4 bases at J, with 23 bases in the middle. The CDR3 has 19 amino acids. The chain's CDR3 is CASSLANPYRELYADTQYF. The CDR3 DNA follows: TGTGCCAGCAGTTTAGCGAACCCTTATCGGGAGTTGTACGCAGATACGCAGTATTTT.

This clonotype was detected a few times. V gene TRBV6-5 combines with J gene TRBJ2-1; D may be TRBD1 or TRBD2 (7 bases each). There are 16 residues in the CDR3. The V end was cut by 0 bases, the J end by 3 bases, with 12 bases between. Germline V gene data show CDR1 as MNHEY and CDR2 as SVGAGI. The CDR3, as DNA: TGTGCCAGCAGTTACTCGGGAGGGGGCCTCTACAATGAGCAGTTCTTC. Translation gives CASSYSGGGLYNEQFF.